The 27 T cell receptor beta chains below all came from one sample that was sequenced in a study of graft-versus-host responses after intestinal transplantation. Generated by immunoSEQ multiplex PCR, the TCRdb table keeps only in-frame clones and is missing some. The sample yields approximately 70,000 clones, over 75% seen once. These receptors lack a known antigen. The sample in question was unstimulated CD4+ T cells sorted from spleen or lymph node cells, obtained before transplant. Source of these receptors: a human donor who was the organ donor for an intestinal transplant.

CDR3 bases: TGTGCCTGGAGTTCTGACAGGTCACAGCCCCAGCATTTT. Its translation is CAWSSDRSQPQHF. The chain is built from TRBV30 and TRBJ1-5; D is possibly TRBD1 (6 bases). V lost 2 bases and J lost 7, with 12 bases in between. The CDR3 consists of 13 residues. Germline-derived CDR1 and CDR2 are GTSNPN and SVGIG (reference sequence). Full variable domain (missing parts from reference TRBV30 and TRBJ1-5): SQTIHQWPATLVQPVGSPLSLECTVEGTSNPNLYWYRQAAGRGLQLLFYSVGIGQISSEVPQNLSASRPQDRQFILSSKKLLLSDSGFYLCAWSSDRSQPQHFGDGTRLSIL.

This clone was seen only a few times. The chain uses TRBV5-6 and TRBJ1-2, with 7 bases fitting TRBD1. Germline V lookup: CDR1 SGHDT, CDR2 YYEEEE. J lost 6 bases, V lost 3 bases, and 5 bases had no gene match. The CDR3 covers 13 residues. DNA of the CDR3: TGTGCCAGCAGCTACGGCAGGGGGAATGGCTACACCTTC. Amino acids: CASSYGRGNGYTF.

The chain carries TRBV7-2 and TRBJ1-2; D possibly corresponds to TRBD1 (6 bases). The CDR3 has 17 amino acids. The V gene lost 5 bases and the J gene lost 7 bases, with 26 bases spanning the gap. Germline loops: CDR1 SGHTA, CDR2 FQGNSA. The chain's CDR3 is CASSQESGTSGAAGYTF. The CDR3 bases are TGTGCCAGCAGCCAAGAGTCCGGGACATCGGGCGCGGCTGGCTACACCTTC.

This chain joins TRBV7-6 and TRBJ1-6; D gene unclear. The germline CDR1 and CDR2 sequences are SGHVS and FNYEAQ. The CDR3 is 14 residues long. V lost 4 bases to trimming and J lost 7 bases, with 11 bases between them. The DNA of the CDR3 is TGTGCCAGCAGCTCCTCACGAGGCAATTCACCCCTCCACTTT. Amino acids: CASSSSRGNSPLHF.

V is TRBV2 and J is TRBJ2-7, with TRBD1 matching over 11 bases. The V gene's germline CDR1 is SNHLY and CDR2 FYNNEI. This CDR3 has 14 amino acids. After removal of 6 bases from V and 4 bases from J, the junction contained 5 bases not matched to a gene. The CDR3 nucleotides read TGTGCCAGCAGCGTGGGACAGGGGGTATACGAGCAGTACGTC. Residues: CASSVGQGVYEQYV.

The chain has TRBV28 and TRBJ1-2; 7 bases are a match to TRBD1. The CDR3 is 15 residues long. J lost 2 bases, V lost 3 bases, and 6 bases had no gene match. Germline CDR1 and CDR2: MDHEN and SYDVKM. CDR3 DNA sequence: TGTGCCAGCAGTTTTAGGGACAGACACAACTATGGCTACACCTTC. Its translation: CASSFRDRHNYGYTF.

The chain couples TRBV18 to TRBJ2-3; no reliable D call. This CDR3 comprises 17 residues. Germline V gene lookup returns CDR1 KGHSH and CDR2 LQKENI. Trimming stripped 2 bases from V and 5 bases from J, with 20 bases between. The CDR3 DNA reads as TGTGCCAGCTCACCAAAAGAGTTCCCCCCTCGCGTAGATACGCAGTATTTT. The encoded protein is CASSPKEFPPRVDTQYF.

The CDR3 sequence is CASIFPDRSSYEQYV. The CDR3 DNA is TGTGCCAGCATCTTCCCGGACAGGAGCTCCTACGAGCAGTACGTC. V and J are TRBV28 and TRBJ2-7, with 7 positions matching TRBD1. Looked up from germline, CDR1 is MDHEN and CDR2 is SYDVKM. With 7 bases clipped from V and 0 bases from J, the junction kept 9 bases outside the gene matches. This CDR3 comprises 15 residues.

In its sample, this clone was seen a few times. The V and J genes are TRBV18 and TRBJ1-2; maybe TRBD1 (6 bases). The germline V gene has CDR1 KGHSH and CDR2 LQKENI. Trimming left V 3 bases short and J 8 bases short, with 22 bases between. CDR3 length: 16 residues. The CDR3 spells CASSPGANAGVNGYTF. The CDR3, as DNA: TGTGCCAGCTCACCCGGAGCGAATGCAGGGGTCAACGGCTACACCTTC. The whole variable domain, filled in from reference TRBV18 and TRBJ1-2, reads NAGVMQNPRHLVRRRGQEARLRCSPMKGHSHVYWYRQLPEEGLKFMVYLQKENIIDESGMPKERFSAEFPKEGPSILRIQQVVRGDSAAYFCASSPGANAGVNGYTFGSGTRLTVV.

This sequence joins TRBV4-2 and TRBJ2-3; 12 bases match TRBD2. The CDR3 has 19 residues. Germline V gene sequence: CDR1 LGHNA, CDR2 YNFKEQ. The V gene end was trimmed by 3 bases and the J gene end by 4 bases; junction bases not matched to a gene: 14. DNA for the CDR3: TGTGCCAGCAGCCAGGCGACTAGCGGGGGTGTCTCTCCCCCAGATACGCAGTATTTT. Residues: CASSQATSGGVSPPDTQYF.

The chain combines TRBV28 with TRBJ1-1; 7 nucleotides match TRBD1. The junction had 12 bases not matched to a gene; V was cut back by 6 bases and J by 5 bases. This CDR3 has 15 residues. CDR1 MDHEN and CDR2 SYDVKM come from the germline V gene. The CDR3 DNA sequence: TGTGCCAGCAGGCTGGACAGGCCTACGGGGACTGAAGCTTTCTTT. It specifies CASRLDRPTGTEAFF.

The chain employs TRBV18 and TRBJ1-4; 7 bases match TRBD1. Unmatched junction bases numbered 5, after V lost 2 bases and J lost 5 bases. CDR1 KGHSH and CDR2 LQKENI come from the germline V gene. The length of the CDR3 is 15 residues. The CDR3 DNA reads TGTGCCAGCTCACCAGGGACAGCAAAAAATGAAAAACTGTTTTTT. It specifies CASSPGTAKNEKLFF.

J is TRBJ1-2 and V is TRBV6-1; tentative D call: TRBD1 (5 bases). V was shortened by 4 bases and J by 4 bases, with 13 bases between the two germline ends. Germline lookup yields CDR1 MNHNS and CDR2 SASEGT. This CDR3 contains 14 residues. The DNA for the CDR3 is TGTGCCAGCAGTGTCACCCAGGGATCCTATGGCTACACCTTC. It is translated as CASSVTQGSYGYTF.

J is TRBJ1-1 and V is TRBV20-1; no clear D. The V end lost 3 bases, the J end lost 7 bases, and 6 bases lay between the germline ends. Per the germline V gene, CDR1 is DFQATT and CDR2 is SNEGSKA (reference sequence). CDR3 length equals 10 residues. CDR3 in amino acids: CSARSGEAFF. The CDR3 DNA follows: TGCAGTGCTAGGTCGGGTGAAGCTTTCTTT.

The V call is TRBV9, the J call TRBJ2-1; 9 bases match TRBD1. J lost 3 bases, V lost 1 base, and 2 bases had no gene match. The length of the CDR3 is 15 residues. In germline, CDR1 is SGDLS, CDR2 YYNGEE. For the CDR3, the DNA is TGTGCCAGCAGCGTACGGGACAGGGTCTACAATGAGCAGTTCTTC. Translation: CASSVRDRVYNEQFF.

V is TRBV7-2 and J is TRBJ2-1; TRBD2 might be the D (5 bases). Looked up from germline, CDR1 is SGHTA and CDR2 is FQGNSA. V lost 1 base and J lost 0, with 10 bases in between. This CDR3 is built from 16 residues. The CDR3 sequence: CASSLVAGRSYNEQFF. CDR3 bases: TGTGCCAGCAGCTTAGTGGCGGGTCGCTCCTACAATGAGCAGTTCTTC.

This sequence joins TRBV19 and TRBJ1-5; tentative D call: TRBD1 (5 bases). The V gene's germline CDR1 is LNHDA and CDR2 SQIVND (reference sequence). This CDR3 contains 15 residues. V lost 5 bases and J lost 5, with 16 bases in between. In DNA, the CDR3 is TGTGCCAGTAGTTCTTCGCAGGGAAAGTATCAGCCCCAGCATTTT. Amino acid sequence: CASSSSQGKYQPQHF. The whole variable domain, filled in from reference TRBV19 and TRBJ1-5, reads DGGITQSPKYLFRKEGQNVTLSCEQNLNHDAMYWYRQDPGQGLRLIYYSQIVNDFQKGDIAEGYSVSREKKESFPLTVTSAQKNPTAFYLCASSSSQGKYQPQHFGDGTRLSIL.

The chain combines TRBV7-2 with TRBJ1-4, with TRBD1 identical over 7 bases. V shed 3 bases, J shed 0 bases, and the junction held 10 bases outside the gene matches. From germline, CDR1 is SGHTA and CDR2 FQGNSA. This CDR3 has 18 residues. CDR3 protein: CASSLKRGLGATNEKLFF. The CDR3 DNA sequence: TGTGCCAGCAGCTTGAAAAGGGGGCTAGGCGCAACTAATGAAAAACTGTTTTTT.

Written as DNA, the CDR3 is TGTGCCAGCAGTGAAGTGCTAGCGGGGGGGCTGGGGGCCAACGTCCTGACTTTC. Protein sequence: CASSEVLAGGLGANVLTF. The chain joins TRBV6-1 to TRBJ2-6; 12 bases fit TRBD2. This CDR3 contains 18 residues. Germline V gene data show CDR1 as MNHNS and CDR2 as SASEGT. The V gene end was trimmed by 1 base and the J gene end by 4 bases; junction bases not matched to a gene: 5.

The J gene is TRBJ1-5, the V gene TRBV19, with D hard to call. Trimming cost V 0 bases and J 0 bases, with 9 bases left between them. There are 16 residues in the CDR3. In germline, CDR1 is LNHDA, CDR2 SQIVND (reference sequence). The CDR3 DNA reads TGTGCCAGTAGTATAGAATTGGCGGTTAGCAATCAGCCCCAGCATTTT. Translating it yields CASSIELAVSNQPQHF. Drawing the rest from reference TRBV19 and TRBJ1-5, the complete variable domain is DGGITQSPKYLFRKEGQNVTLSCEQNLNHDAMYWYRQDPGQGLRLIYYSQIVNDFQKGDIAEGYSVSREKKESFPLTVTSAQKNPTAFYLCASSIELAVSNQPQHFGDGTRLSIL.

The rearrangement uses TRBV4-1 and TRBJ2-1, with 8 bases aligning to TRBD1. This CDR3 is 17 amino acids long. Per germline, CDR1 MGHRA and CDR2 YSYEKL. J gave up 7 bases and V 3 bases, and 14 bases lay outside the gene matches. The CDR3 loop is CASSHDGTGVLGNEQFF. CDR3 coding DNA: TGCGCCAGCAGCCATGACGGGACAGGAGTACTAGGAAATGAGCAGTTCTTC.

This chain connects TRBV28 to TRBJ1-6, with 8 bases identical to TRBD1. V was pared by 7 bases and J by 7 bases, with 18 bases of the junction left unmatched. The CDR3 is made up of 18 amino acids. From germline, CDR1 is MDHEN and CDR2 SYDVKM. DNA for the CDR3: TGTGCCAGCAATCGCTTGAGGGACTCGACAGGGGCGAATTCACCCCTCCACTTT. Amino acids: CASNRLRDSTGANSPLHF.

CDR3 sequence: CASSMWKTDSNQPQHF. Written as DNA, the CDR3 is TGTGCCAGTAGTATGTGGAAGACAGATAGCAATCAGCCCCAGCATTTT. The gene calls are TRBV19 and TRBJ1-5; the D gene is possibly TRBD1 (5 bases). The CDR3 is 16 residues long. V shed 3 bases and J shed 0 bases, with 12 bases lying between them. CDR1 is LNHDA, CDR2 SQIVND, per germline (reference sequence).

The chain employs TRBV19 and TRBJ1-2, with 9 nucleotides matching TRBD1. CDR3 length equals 15 residues. The J segment lost 0 bases and the V segment lost 4 bases, leaving 3 bases of the junction unmatched. Per the germline V gene, CDR1 is LNHDA and CDR2 is SQIVND (reference sequence). The CDR3 nucleotides are TGTGCCAGTAGTACCCGGGACAGGGCTAACTATGGCTACACCTTC. Its translation is CASSTRDRANYGYTF.

The CDR3 sequence: CASSQDQGWAKDNEQFF. DNA for the CDR3: TGCGCCAGCAGCCAAGATCAGGGTTGGGCGAAGGACAATGAGCAGTTCTTC. The chain has TRBV4-1 and TRBJ2-1, with a possible D match to TRBD1 (5 bases). Deletions cut 0 bases from V and 5 bases from J, with 17 bases between. CDR1 is MGHRA and CDR2 is YSYEKL in the germline V gene. The CDR3 has 17 residues.

The chain joins TRBV28 to TRBJ1-2; unclear D gene. Germline CDR1 reads MDHEN; CDR2 reads SYDVKM. Trimming removed 1 base at V and 8 bases at J, with 11 bases between. This CDR3 is 13 amino acids long. The CDR3 loop is CASSLYRGRGYTF. CDR3 DNA: TGTGCCAGCAGTTTATACCGGGGAAGGGGCTACACCTTC.

CDR3 loop: CASSVGQGEHNSPLHF. Here the CDR3 DNA reads TGTGCCAGCAGTGTCGGACAGGGCGAACATAATTCACCCCTCCACTTT. The chain combines TRBV2 with TRBJ1-6; 8 bases line up with TRBD1. V shed 4 bases, J shed 5 bases, and the junction held 7 bases outside the gene matches. Germline V gives CDR1 SNHLY, CDR2 FYNNEI. The CDR3 runs to 16 residues.